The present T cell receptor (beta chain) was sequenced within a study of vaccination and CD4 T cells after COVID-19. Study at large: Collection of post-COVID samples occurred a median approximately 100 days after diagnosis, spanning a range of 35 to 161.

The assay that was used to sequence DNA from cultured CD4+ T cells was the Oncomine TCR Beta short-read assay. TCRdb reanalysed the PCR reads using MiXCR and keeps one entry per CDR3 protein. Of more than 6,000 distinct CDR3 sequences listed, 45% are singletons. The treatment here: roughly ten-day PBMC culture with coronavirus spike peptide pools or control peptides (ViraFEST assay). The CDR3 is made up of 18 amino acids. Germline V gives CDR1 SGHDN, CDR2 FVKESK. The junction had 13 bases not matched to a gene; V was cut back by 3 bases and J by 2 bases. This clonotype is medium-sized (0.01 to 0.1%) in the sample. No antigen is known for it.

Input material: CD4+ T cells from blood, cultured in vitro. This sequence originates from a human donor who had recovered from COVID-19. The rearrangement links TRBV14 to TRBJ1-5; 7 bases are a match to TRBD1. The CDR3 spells CASSHNLTGAAGNQPQHF. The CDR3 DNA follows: TGTGCCAGCAGCCATAACCTAACAGGGGCAGCTGGCAATCAGCCCCAGCATTTT. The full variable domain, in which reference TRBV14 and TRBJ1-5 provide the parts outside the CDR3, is EAGVTQFPSHSVIEKGQTVTLRCDPISGHDNLYWYRRVMGKEIKFLLHFVKESKQDESGMPNNRFLAERTGGTYSTLKVQPAELEDSGVYFCASSHNLTGAAGNQPQHFGDGTRLSIL.